These 18 T cell receptor beta chains were sequenced from one sample in a study of T cells in Graves' hyperthyroidism and ophthalmopathy. RNA transcripts provided the source from which TCR beta CDR3 regions were amplified. A set of HTBI primers served as the primers for a first-round RT-PCR of the TCR CDR3. Using its own MiXCR run on the multiplex PCR reads, TCRdb lists one record per CDR3 protein. The data contain 550,000 to 650,000 distinct CDR3 sequences, around 15% of them seen just once; the ten biggest clones take up approximately 15%. Sequenced material: blood. The receptor source for this set is a woman between 40 and 50 years old with Graves' hyperthyroidism.

The CDR3 DNA is TGCAGTGCTAGTGGCGGGTGGCCCCCGAACACCGGGGAGCTGTTTTTT. Its translation is CSASGGWPPNTGELFF. The V and J genes are TRBV20-1 and TRBJ2-2; possibly TRBD2 for D (5 bases). The germline gives CDR1 DFQATT, CDR2 SNEGSKA (reference sequence). This CDR3 has 16 amino acids. Trimming cost V 3 bases and J 0 bases, with 14 bases left between them.

This clonotype was observed many times. The chain carries TRBV13 and TRBJ2-1; D unclear. The V gene lost 4 bases and the J gene lost 4 bases, with 11 bases spanning the gap. This CDR3 spans 14 amino acids. Germline values: CDR1 PRHDT, CDR2 FYEKMQ (reference sequence). CDR3 in amino acids: CASSSPAEYNEQFF. DNA for the CDR3: TGTGCCAGCAGCTCCCCCGCGGAGTACAATGAGCAGTTCTTC. Using reference TRBV13 and TRBJ2-1 for the parts outside the CDR3, the full variable domain is AAGVIQSPRHLIKEKRETATLKCYPIPRHDTVYWYQQGPGQDPQFLISFYEKMQSDKGSIPDRFSAQQFSDYHSELNMSSLELGDSALYFCASSSPAEYNEQFFGPGTRLTVL.

This clonotype was recorded many times. The rearrangement uses TRBV20-1 and TRBJ1-1; TRBD1 matches 7 bases. Trimming removed 1 base from V and 2 bases from J; junction bases left unmatched: 7. The germline CDR1 and CDR2 sequences are DFQATT and SNEGSKA (reference sequence). The length of the CDR3 is 15 residues. This chain's CDR3 is CSARGDGTENTEAFF. The CDR3 region has the DNA TGCAGTGCTAGAGGGGACGGGACAGAAAACACTGAAGCTTTCTTT.

This clonotype was seen repeatedly, ten times or more. This CDR3 reads CASSRAGTAYEQYF. CDR3 coding DNA: TGTGCCAGCAGCAGAGCGGGAACAGCCTACGAGCAGTACTTC. The rearrangement links TRBV6-1 to TRBJ2-7, with 7 bases fitting TRBD2. V shed 6 bases, J shed 2 bases, and the junction held 7 bases outside the gene matches. There are 14 residues in the CDR3. CDR1 and CDR2 from the germline V gene are MNHNS and SASEGT.

This clonotype was observed at least ten times. The chain joins TRBV14 to TRBJ2-7; TRBD2 agrees at 8 bases. Per the germline V gene, CDR1 is SGHDN and CDR2 is FVKESK. V lost 5 bases, J lost 6 bases, and 9 bases stayed unmatched. This CDR3 contains 14 residues. The CDR3 reads CASSYTGLAGEQYF. Written as DNA, the CDR3 is TGTGCCAGCAGCTACACAGGACTAGCAGGCGAGCAGTACTTC.

This clonotype showed up many times. V gene TRBV5-1 combines with J gene TRBJ1-1, with 9 bases aligning to TRBD1. This CDR3 contains 15 residues. Germline CDR1 reads SGHRS; CDR2 reads YFSETQ. The J segment lost 1 base and the V segment lost 2 bases, leaving 3 bases of the junction unmatched. CDR3 amino acids: CASSLQGAQNTEAFF. Here the CDR3 DNA reads TGCGCCAGCAGCTTACAGGGGGCGCAGAACACTGAAGCTTTCTTT.

This clonotype was observed a single time. This chain connects TRBV19 to TRBJ1-2, with D possibly TRBD1 on 6 matching bases. The CDR3 has 15 amino acids. Looked up from germline, CDR1 is LNHDA and CDR2 is SQIVND (reference sequence). Between the trimmed V and J ends, which lost 5 bases and 4 bases, there was a span of 17 bases. The CDR3 loop reads CASSLGAQGLYGYTF. The CDR3, as DNA: TGTGCCAGTAGTTTGGGGGCGCAGGGCCTCTATGGCTACACCTTC.

This clonotype was recorded at least ten times. The genes are TRBV28 and TRBJ2-7; 9 bases line up with TRBD1. Trimming cost V 6 bases and J 3 bases; bases outside gene matches: 15. The CDR3 totals 17 residues. Germline V gene sequence: CDR1 MDHEN, CDR2 SYDVKM. CDR3 in DNA: TGTGCCAGCAGCTTCCGCCCGGGACAGGGCTTCGACTACGAGCAGTACTTC. Protein: CASSFRPGQGFDYEQYF.

This chain connects TRBV7-9 to TRBJ1-6, with a possible D match to TRBD1 (5 bases). This CDR3 contains 15 residues. CDR1 is SEHNR and CDR2 is FQNEAQ in the germline V gene (reference sequence). V was trimmed by 2 bases and J by 5 bases, leaving 10 bases between them. The CDR3 sequence: CASSLLDIDNSPLHF. The CDR3 DNA reads as TGTGCCAGCAGCTTACTGGACATAGATAATTCACCCCTCCACTTT.

This clonotype was found many times. The rearrangement joins TRBV28 to TRBJ2-1; D assignment may be TRBD1 or TRBD2 (5 bases each). There are 14 residues in the CDR3. Germline lookup yields CDR1 MDHEN and CDR2 SYDVKM. V was cut by 5 bases and J by 4 bases, with 12 bases left in between. Written as DNA, the CDR3 is TGTGCCAGCAGTGGGACCCCGACTTACAATGAGCAGTTCTTC. It encodes CASSGTPTYNEQFF.

This clonotype turned up a few times. The rearrangement joins TRBV27 to TRBJ2-7; D might be TRBD1 (6 bases). CDR1 and CDR2 from the germline V gene are MNHEY and SMNVEV (reference sequence). The CDR3 has 12 residues. Deletions cut 6 bases from V and 6 bases from J, with 12 bases between. Here the CDR3 reads CASRTIRGEQYF. The CDR3 DNA sequence: TGTGCCAGCAGGACAATCAGGGGCGAGCAGTACTTC.

J is TRBJ2-7 and V is TRBV10-1; TRBD1 matches at 9 bases. Per the germline V gene, CDR1 is WNHNN and CDR2 is SYGVQD (reference sequence). Trimming at V came to 3 bases and at J to 4 bases, leaving 4 bases not matched to a gene. The length of the CDR3 is 14 residues. The CDR3 spells CASSEGTGIYEQYF. The CDR3 DNA reads TGCGCCAGCAGTGAAGGGACAGGGATTTACGAGCAGTACTTC.

In its sample, this clonotype was seen a few times. One junction end does not reproduce the germline sequence, and a read error may be involved. V is TRBV9 and J is TRBJ2-3; D remains unclear. CDR1 SGDLS and CDR2 YYNGEE come from the germline V gene. CDR3 length equals 16 residues. As DNA, the CDR3 is TGTGCCTGCAGCGTCGGACGTGGCATTAGCACAGATACGCAGTATTTT. Translated: CACSVGRGISTDTQYF.

For this clonotype: A read error is possible here, since a much larger clone lies one base away. This chain connects TRBV28 to TRBJ2-7; D gene ambiguous. The CDR3 covers 14 residues. CDR1 is MDHEN, CDR2 SYDVKM, per germline. CDR3: CASTRLHASCEQYF. CDR3 nucleotide sequence: TGTGCCAGCACCCGGTTACACGCATCCTGCGAGCAGTACTTC.

The table lists this clonotype with many counts. This CDR3 reads CASSPAGEGTDTQYF. Written as DNA, the CDR3 is TGTGCCAGCAGTCCGGCGGGAGAAGGCACAGATACGCAGTATTTT. This sequence joins TRBV27 and TRBJ2-3, with TRBD2 matching 7 bases. The CDR3 runs to 15 residues. Trimming took 5 bases from V and 1 from J; bases not matched to a gene: 6. Per the germline V gene, CDR1 is MNHEY and CDR2 is SMNVEV (reference sequence).

The chain has TRBV20-1 and TRBJ2-2; D remains unclear. The germline gives CDR1 DFQATT, CDR2 SNEGSKA (reference sequence). Trimming pared 6 bases from V and 2 bases from J, leaving 7 bases between. CDR3 length: 12 amino acids. The CDR3 loop reads CSAQTNTGELFF. The CDR3 nucleotides are TGCAGTGCCCAGACAAACACCGGGGAGCTGTTTTTT.

In its sample, this clonotype was seen many times. The rearrangement joins TRBV13 to TRBJ1-4; TRBD1 might be the D (5 bases). This CDR3 spans 14 amino acids. Trimming cost V 3 bases and J 7 bases, with 12 bases left between them. CDR1 is PRHDT and CDR2 is FYEKMQ in the germline V gene (reference sequence). The CDR3 DNA follows: TGTGCCAGCAGCTTCAGGGTTGATTCTGAAAAACTGTTTTTT. It encodes CASSFRVDSEKLFF.

This clonotype was seen at least ten times. The rearrangement joins TRBV6-1 to TRBJ2-7, with D possibly matching TRBD1 (6 bases). This CDR3 region has 15 residues. CDR1 is MNHNS and CDR2 is SASEGT in the germline V gene. V was pared by 7 bases and J by 1 base, with 17 bases between. The CDR3 loop is CASTLRDIKSYEQYF. The CDR3 bases are TGTGCCAGCACCCTCCGGGACATCAAGTCCTACGAGCAGTACTTC.